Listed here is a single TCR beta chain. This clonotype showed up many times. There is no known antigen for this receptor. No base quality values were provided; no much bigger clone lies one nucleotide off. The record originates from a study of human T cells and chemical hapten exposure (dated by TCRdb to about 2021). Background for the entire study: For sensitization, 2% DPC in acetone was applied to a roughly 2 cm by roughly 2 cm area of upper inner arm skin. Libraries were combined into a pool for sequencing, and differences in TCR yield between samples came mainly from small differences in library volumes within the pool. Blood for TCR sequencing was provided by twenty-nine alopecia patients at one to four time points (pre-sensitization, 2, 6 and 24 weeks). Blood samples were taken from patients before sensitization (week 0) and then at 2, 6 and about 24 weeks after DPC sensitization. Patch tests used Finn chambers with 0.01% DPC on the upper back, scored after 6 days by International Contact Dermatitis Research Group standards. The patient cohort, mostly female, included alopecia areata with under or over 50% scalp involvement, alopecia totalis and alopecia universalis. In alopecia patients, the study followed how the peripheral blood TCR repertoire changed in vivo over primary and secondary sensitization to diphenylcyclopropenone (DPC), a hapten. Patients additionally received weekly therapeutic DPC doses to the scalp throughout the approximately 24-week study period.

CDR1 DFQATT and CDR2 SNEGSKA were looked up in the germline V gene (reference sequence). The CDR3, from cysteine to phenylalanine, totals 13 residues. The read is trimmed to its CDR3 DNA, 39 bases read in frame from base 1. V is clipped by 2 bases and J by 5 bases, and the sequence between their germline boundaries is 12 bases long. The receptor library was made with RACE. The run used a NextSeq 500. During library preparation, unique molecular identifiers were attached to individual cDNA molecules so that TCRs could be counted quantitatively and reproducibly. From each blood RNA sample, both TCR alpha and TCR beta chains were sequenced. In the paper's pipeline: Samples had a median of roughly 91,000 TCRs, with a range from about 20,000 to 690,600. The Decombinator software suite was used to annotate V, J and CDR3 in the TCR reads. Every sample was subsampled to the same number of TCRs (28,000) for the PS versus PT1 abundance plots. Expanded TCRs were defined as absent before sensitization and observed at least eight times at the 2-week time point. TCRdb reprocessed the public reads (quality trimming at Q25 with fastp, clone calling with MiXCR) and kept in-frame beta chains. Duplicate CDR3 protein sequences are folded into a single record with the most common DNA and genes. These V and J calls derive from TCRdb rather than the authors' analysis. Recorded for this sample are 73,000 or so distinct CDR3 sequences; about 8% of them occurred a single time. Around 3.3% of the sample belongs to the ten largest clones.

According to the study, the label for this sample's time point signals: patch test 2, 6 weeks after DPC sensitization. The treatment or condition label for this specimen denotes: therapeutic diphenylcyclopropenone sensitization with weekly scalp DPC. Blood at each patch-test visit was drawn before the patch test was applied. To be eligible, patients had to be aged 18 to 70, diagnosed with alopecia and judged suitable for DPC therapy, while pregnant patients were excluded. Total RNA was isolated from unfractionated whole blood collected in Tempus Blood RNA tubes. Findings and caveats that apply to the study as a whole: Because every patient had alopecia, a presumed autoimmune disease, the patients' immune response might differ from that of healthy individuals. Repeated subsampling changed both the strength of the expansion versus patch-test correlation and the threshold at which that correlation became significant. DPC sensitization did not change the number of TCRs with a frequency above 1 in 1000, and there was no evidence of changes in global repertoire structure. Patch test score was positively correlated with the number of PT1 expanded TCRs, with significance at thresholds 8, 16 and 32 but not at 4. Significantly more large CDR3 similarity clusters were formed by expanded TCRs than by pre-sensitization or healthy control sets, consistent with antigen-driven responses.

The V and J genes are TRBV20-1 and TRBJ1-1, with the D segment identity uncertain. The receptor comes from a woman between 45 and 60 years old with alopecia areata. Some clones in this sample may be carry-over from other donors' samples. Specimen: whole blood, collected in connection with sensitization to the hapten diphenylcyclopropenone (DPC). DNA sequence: TGCAGTGCTAGAAACCCGGTTGAAACTGAAGCTTTCTTT. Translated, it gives CSARNPVETEAFF.